This TCR beta chain was sequenced for a study of cytomegalovirus exposure and HLA in healthy donors. General study results and limits: Among donors in an Asian-associated ancestry cluster, a later analysis reportedly found fewer N-insertions than the roughly 700-donor mean. In a later analysis, parvovirus B19, influenza, CMV and Epstein-Barr virus appeared linked to several top co-occurrence clusters.

This clone was seen repeatedly, ten times or more. Its antigen is not known. The CDR3 loop spans 14 amino acids. The ends lost 6 bases at V and 5 bases at J; junction bases unmatched: 4. Germline V gives CDR1 MNHEY, CDR2 SVGAGI. Primers included in the PCR were 60 Vbeta and 13 Jbeta primers. Sequencing used immunoSEQ multiplex PCR; TCRdb keeps in-frame clones, though not all of them. The sample lists approximately 190,000 clones, around 75% occurring once. Sequencing was carried out using PBMCs. The chain has TRBV6-5 and TRBJ1-5; 10 bases fit TRBD1. The source is a man aged 40-50 years in good health and CMV-seropositive. This CDR3 is CASSLTGGYQPQHF. The CDR3 DNA is TGTGCCAGCAGCCTGACAGGGGGCTATCAGCCCCAGCATTTT.